Shown below are 28 T cell receptor beta chains from a single sample sequenced in a study of T cells in Graves' hyperthyroidism and ophthalmopathy. RNA transcripts served as the template for amplifying TCR beta CDR3 regions. In the first-round RT-PCR of the TCR CDR3, the HTBI primer set was used. TCRdb re-called the multiplex PCR reads with MiXCR, one entry per CDR3 protein. Among approximately 400,000 distinct CDR3 sequences listed, 14% were seen once. Sequencing was done on a sample of blood. These receptors were taken from a woman aged 30 to 39 with Graves' ophthalmopathy.

The CDR3 reads CAISEQGFSEQFF. CDR3 sequence (DNA): TGTGCCATCAGTGAGCAGGGTTTTAGTGAGCAGTTCTTC. This chain uses TRBV10-3 with TRBJ2-1; weak D call: TRBD1 (5 bases). CDR1 and CDR2 from the germline V gene are ENHRY and SYGVKD. V lost 2 bases and J lost 9, with 11 bases in between. This CDR3 has 13 amino acids.

This clonotype was recorded at least ten times. The chain couples TRBV5-5 to TRBJ2-2; D unresolved. V was cut by 2 bases and J by 6 bases, with 14 bases left in between. The CDR3 consists of 15 residues. Germline V lookup: CDR1 SGHKS, CDR2 YYEKEE (reference sequence). CDR3 coding DNA: TGTGCCAGCAGCTTTCGAGACGAACGGTCCGGGGAGCTGTTTTTT. Translation gives CASSFRDERSGELFF.

This clonotype showed up many times. V and J are TRBV10-3 and TRBJ2-7; TRBD1 matches at 7 bases. This CDR3 is 15 amino acids long. The V segment lost 6 bases and the J segment 5 bases; nucleotides outside the gene matches: 13. Germline CDR1 reads ENHRY; CDR2 reads SYGVKD. In DNA form, the CDR3 reads TGTGCCATCAGCAGGACAGGCATATCTTACAACGAGCAGTACTTC. It specifies CAISRTGISYNEQYF.

Ten or more counts support this clonotype. This chain connects TRBV27 to TRBJ1-2; D possibly corresponds to TRBD1 (5 bases). Germline CDR1 is MNHEY and CDR2 is SMNVEV (reference sequence). The CDR3 covers 18 residues. The V gene lost 0 bases and the J gene lost 3 bases, with 20 bases spanning the gap. Written as DNA, the CDR3 is TGTGCCAGCAGTTTATCCAAGAAGAGGAGCAGGGATGACTATGGCTACACCTTC. Amino acids: CASSLSKKRSRDDYGYTF.

On this clonotype itself: Being one base from a much bigger clone, this may be a read error. This rearrangement joins TRBV18 to TRBJ1-1; D ambiguous. CDR3 length: 15 amino acids. Germline values: CDR1 KGHSH, CDR2 LQKENI. The CDR3 sequence is CASSPSLGLNAEAFF. The CDR3 DNA reads TGTGCCAGCTCACCAAGCCTAGGATTGAACGCTGAAGCTTTCTTT.

CDR3: CASSLGGTANTEAFF. In nucleotides, the CDR3 is TGTGCCAGCAGCTTAGGGGGGACAGCCAACACTGAAGCTTTCTTT. The chain joins TRBV7-9 to TRBJ1-1, with 7 positions matching TRBD1. This CDR3 contains 15 residues. From germline, CDR1 is SEHNR and CDR2 FQNEAQ (reference sequence). J lost 2 bases, V lost 1 base, and 4 bases had no gene match.

This clonotype was detected many times. The J gene is TRBJ1-1, the V gene TRBV20-1, with D perhaps matching TRBD1 (5 bases). V lost 3 bases, J lost 1 base, and 9 bases lay in between. CDR3 size: 13 residues. CDR1 and CDR2 from the germline V gene are DFQATT and SNEGSKA (reference sequence). CDR3 residues: CSASRGKNTEAFF. The CDR3, as DNA: TGCAGTGCTAGTCGGGGGAAGAACACTGAAGCTTTCTTT.

This clonotype showed up just a few times. The CDR3 region is CASSPSPADGGNTIYF. The CDR3 region has the DNA TGTGCCAGCAGCCCGAGCCCAGCCGACGGTGGAAACACCATATATTTT. The chain couples TRBV6-1 to TRBJ1-3, with D uncertain. V was pared by 6 bases and J by 3 bases, with 18 bases between. The CDR3 spans 16 residues. The V gene's germline CDR1 is MNHNS and CDR2 SASEGT.

This clonotype turned up a few times. The V call is TRBV18, the J call TRBJ2-1, with 7 bases fitting TRBD2. Losses at the gene ends were 2 bases for V and 2 bases for J; bases not matched to a gene: 6. In germline, CDR1 is KGHSH, CDR2 LQKENI. The CDR3 totals 16 residues. The CDR3 coding sequence is TGTGCCAGCTCACCAGTTATGGGACTAACCTACAATGAGCAGTTCTTC. Translation: CASSPVMGLTYNEQFF. Variable domain in full (rest from reference TRBV18 and TRBJ2-1): NAGVMQNPRHLVRRRGQEARLRCSPMKGHSHVYWYRQLPEEGLKFMVYLQKENIIDESGMPKERFSAEFPKEGPSILRIQQVVRGDSAAYFCASSPVMGLTYNEQFFGPGTRLTVL.

This clonotype has only a few counts. The chain has TRBV20-1 and TRBJ1-5, with no clear D. Germline CDR1 DFQATT, CDR2 SNEGSKA (reference sequence). V lost 6 bases, J lost 0 bases, and 12 bases lay in between. This CDR3 has 14 residues. Here the CDR3 reads CSAIRGDSNQPQHF. CDR3 DNA sequence: TGCAGTGCGATACGAGGTGATAGCAATCAGCCCCAGCATTTT.

This clonotype was counted at least ten times. The chain combines TRBV28 with TRBJ1-6; perhaps TRBD1 as D (5 bases). The CDR3 runs to 15 residues. Looked up from germline, CDR1 is MDHEN and CDR2 is SYDVKM. V lost 7 bases and J 9 bases, leaving 19 bases between the germline ends. This CDR3 reads CASTSAGRRFSPLHF. In DNA, the CDR3 is TGTGCCAGCACGTCGGCGGGGCGGAGGTTTTCACCCCTCCACTTT.

The V call is TRBV15, the J call TRBJ1-1; 7 bases map to TRBD1. The CDR3 consists of 16 residues. Germline values: CDR1 LNHNV, CDR2 YYDKDF (reference sequence). V was pared by 3 bases and J by 5 bases, with 12 bases of the junction left unmatched. CDR3 amino acids: CATSRAYGGGLTEAFF. DNA for the CDR3: TGTGCCACCAGCAGGGCATATGGAGGGGGCTTAACTGAAGCTTTCTTT.

This clonotype was seen at least ten times. This chain connects TRBV20-1 to TRBJ2-5; 11 nucleotides line up with TRBD1. Trimming removed 1 base from V and 4 bases from J; junction bases left unmatched: 2. Germline V gene data show CDR1 as DFQATT and CDR2 as SNEGSKA (reference sequence). The CDR3 spans 14 residues. CDR3 nucleotides: TGCAGTGCTAGAGCTGGGACAGGGGGAGAGACCCAGTACTTC. Translation: CSARAGTGGETQYF.

This clonotype was counted many times. The CDR3 DNA follows: TGTGCCAGCAGTTCCAAGGGTTCCGGGGCCTACGAGCAGTACTTC. Amino acid sequence: CASSSKGSGAYEQYF. The rearrangement uses TRBV12-3 or TRBV12-4 and TRBJ2-7; TRBD2 is a possible D gene (5 bases). The CDR3 runs to 15 residues. Trimming removed 4 bases at V and 2 bases at J, with 15 bases between.

This clonotype was detected many times. The genes are TRBV12-3 or TRBV12-4 and TRBJ1-3; no firm D call. The CDR3 is made up of 16 amino acids. V was shortened by 7 bases and J by 0 bases, with 16 bases between the two germline ends. CDR3 DNA: TGTGCCAGCACCTTGGGGTGGAAAGCCTCTGGAAACACCATATATTTT. Amino acids: CASTLGWKASGNTIYF.

This clonotype was found a few times. The J gene is TRBJ2-7, the V gene TRBV6-5; either TRBD1 or TRBD2 may supply D (6 bases each). There are 15 residues in the CDR3. From germline, CDR1 is MNHEY and CDR2 SVGAGI. V lost 1 base to trimming and J lost 2 bases, with 12 bases between them. CDR3 in DNA: TGTGCCAGCAGTTACTTTAGGGGGGTAGCCTACGAGCAGTACTTC. It specifies CASSYFRGVAYEQYF.

This clonotype occurred many times. The chain recombines TRBV3-1 with TRBJ2-5; D may match TRBD1 or TRBD2 (6 bases each). This CDR3 spans 17 amino acids. V was shortened by 1 base and J by 5 bases, with 20 bases between the two germline ends. CDR1 and CDR2 from the germline V gene are LGHDT and YNNKEL (reference sequence). Here the CDR3 reads CASSQGGTRGPRETQYF. In DNA, the CDR3 is TGTGCCAGCAGCCAAGGCGGGACCAGGGGCCCGAGGGAGACCCAGTACTTC.

To note about this clonotype: One base away lies a much larger clone, so this may be a sequencing read error. The chain combines TRBV5-1 with TRBJ2-1, with D tentatively TRBD1 or TRBD2 (5 bases each). The germline V gene encodes CDR1 SGHRS and CDR2 YFSETQ. The CDR3 has 14 residues. V shed 5 bases and J shed 9 bases, with 18 bases lying between them. The CDR3 DNA is TGCGCCAGCAGTGGATCGGGGCTTGGGGGTGAGCAGTTCTTC. This encodes CASSGSGLGGEQFF.

This clonotype was seen many times. This chain connects TRBV28 to TRBJ1-5; D perhaps matches TRBD1 (6 bases). The V and J ends lost 8 bases and 4 bases respectively, with 15 bases between them. Looked up from germline, CDR1 is MDHEN and CDR2 is SYDVKM. The CDR3 has 14 amino acids. The CDR3 DNA sequence: TGTGCCAGCTTCGAGGGGGGGGCTAATCAGCCCCAGCATTTT. This encodes CASFEGGANQPQHF.

This clonotype was seen many times. The chain is built from TRBV11-3 and TRBJ2-3; possibly TRBD1 or TRBD2 for D (5 bases each). The CDR3 length is 15 residues. CDR1 SGHNT and CDR2 YENEEA come from the germline V gene. Trimming took 5 bases from V and 3 from J, leaving 15 bases between them. CDR3 nucleotide sequence: TGTGCCAGCAGCCAGTACGGGGCTCTAACAGATACGCAGTATTTT. It encodes CASSQYGALTDTQYF.

This clonotype was seen more than once but under ten times. This may stem from a read error, because a much larger clone lies one nucleotide away. V is TRBV27 and J is TRBJ2-3, with a weak D call TRBD1 (6 bases). Germline assignment: CDR1 MNHEY and CDR2 SMNVEV (reference sequence). The CDR3 extends over 13 amino acids. The CDR3 loop is CDSKGQNTDTQYF. The CDR3 DNA reads as TGTGACAGCAAAGGACAGAACACAGATACGCAGTATTTT.

Ten or more counts support this clonotype. This rearrangement joins TRBV11-2 to TRBJ2-7; the D is unclear. The germline CDR1 and CDR2 sequences are SGHAT and FQNNGV. This CDR3 is built from 14 residues. V was pared by 1 base and J by 2 bases, with 9 bases between. The CDR3 DNA sequence: TGTGCCAGCAGCTTAGCGAGACATACCTACGAGCAGTACTTC. It translates to CASSLARHTYEQYF.

This clonotype was seen many times. Sequence at one end of the junction differs from germline and may be a read error. The rearrangement uses TRBV6-5 and TRBJ1-1; 7 bases agree with TRBD1. Per the germline V gene, CDR1 is MNHEY and CDR2 is SVGAGI. The CDR3 has 15 amino acids. This chain's CDR3 is CTSSYSGGANTEAFF. The CDR3, as DNA: TGTACCAGCAGTTACTCAGGGGGGGCGAACACTGAAGCTTTCTTT.

This clonotype was detected many times. V gene TRBV2 combines with J gene TRBJ1-4; D unresolved. Germline CDR1 reads SNHLY; CDR2 reads FYNNEI. Between the trimmed V and J ends, which lost 8 bases and 7 bases, there was a span of 14 bases. This CDR3 is built from 13 residues. CDR3 region: CASSPGLVEKLFF. The DNA of the CDR3 is TGTGCCAGCTCCCCCGGCCTTGTTGAAAAACTGTTTTTT.

This clonotype was seen many times. The chain links TRBV10-3 to TRBJ1-1, with D uncertain. The CDR3 has 16 residues. The ends were cut back, 3 bases at V and 5 bases at J, with 19 bases in the middle. Germline CDR1 reads ENHRY; CDR2 reads SYGVKD. This CDR3 is CAISDDMGLLGTEAFF. CDR3 coding DNA: TGTGCCATCAGTGACGATATGGGCCTGTTGGGGACTGAAGCTTTCTTT.

This clonotype was observed many times. The chain links TRBV30 to TRBJ1-1; D possibly corresponds to TRBD1 (5 bases). CDR3 length equals 14 residues. The ends were cut back, 4 bases at V and 4 bases at J, with 16 bases in the middle. In germline, CDR1 is GTSNPN, CDR2 SVGIG (reference sequence). CDR3 sequence (DNA): TGTGCCTGGAATCTTTACGGGGGAGGCACTGAAGCTTTCTTT. This encodes CAWNLYGGGTEAFF.

This clonotype was recorded many times. This chain links TRBV11-2 with TRBJ2-2; D may be TRBD1 (6 bases). The germline V and J ends were trimmed by 5 bases and 3 bases, with 13 bases remaining between them. The CDR3 length is 15 residues. The germline gives CDR1 SGHAT, CDR2 FQNNGV. The CDR3: CASSQSDRHTGELFF. CDR3 nucleotide sequence: TGTGCCAGCAGCCAATCGGACAGACACACCGGGGAGCTGTTTTTT.

This clonotype was counted at least ten times. The rearrangement links TRBV5-5 to TRBJ2-1; 9 bases line up with TRBD2. V gave up 4 bases and J gave up 8 bases; unmatched junction bases: 10. Germline V gives CDR1 SGHKS, CDR2 YYEKEE (reference sequence). The CDR3 spans 15 residues. The CDR3 DNA follows: TGTGCCAGCAGCCTTTTTGGCGGGGGGGCAGATGAGCAGTTCTTC. Translation gives CASSLFGGGADEQFF.